This TCR beta chain was retrieved from a study of T cell responses to AZD1222 COVID-19 vaccine. Study-level points and caveats: Spike-specific TCR breadth rose after two AZD1222 doses, and depth rose as well. Clonal diversity may have been underestimated, and the donors were mostly white British, with more females than males. As reported, nearly half of all spike-specific TCRs target variant regions that are unmutated.

Concerning this clone: The antigen is undetermined.

Trimming pared 0 bases from V and 8 bases from J, leaving 7 bases between. The CDR3 consists of 12 residues. Germline CDR1 is GTSNPN and CDR2 is SVGIG (reference sequence). The data were produced by immunoSEQ multiplex PCR, yet TCRdb's version contains in-frame clones alone and is incomplete. The sample carries approximately 150,000 clones, roughly 90% recorded once. V usage is TRBV30 and J usage is TRBJ1-4, with D possibly being TRBD1 (6 bases). The receptor was derived from an adult in good health. The source was peripheral blood, collected on day 0 of AZD1222 vaccination. CDR3 in amino acids: CAWSVDSEKLFF. The DNA of the CDR3 is TGTGCCTGGAGTGTGGACAGCGAAAAACTGTTTTTT.